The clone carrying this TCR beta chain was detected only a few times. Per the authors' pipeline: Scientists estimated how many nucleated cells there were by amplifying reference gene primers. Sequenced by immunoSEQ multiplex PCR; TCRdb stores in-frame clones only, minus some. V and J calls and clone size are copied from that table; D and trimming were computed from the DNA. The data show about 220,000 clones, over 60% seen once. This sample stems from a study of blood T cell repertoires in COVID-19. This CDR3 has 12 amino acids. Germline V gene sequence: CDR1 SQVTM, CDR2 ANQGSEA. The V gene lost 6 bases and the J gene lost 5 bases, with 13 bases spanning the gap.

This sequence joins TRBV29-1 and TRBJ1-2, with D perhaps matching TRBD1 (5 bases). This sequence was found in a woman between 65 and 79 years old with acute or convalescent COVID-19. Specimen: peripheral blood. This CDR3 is CSVRGSNYGYTF. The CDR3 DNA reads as TGCAGCGTGCGGGGCAGCAATTATGGCTACACCTTC.